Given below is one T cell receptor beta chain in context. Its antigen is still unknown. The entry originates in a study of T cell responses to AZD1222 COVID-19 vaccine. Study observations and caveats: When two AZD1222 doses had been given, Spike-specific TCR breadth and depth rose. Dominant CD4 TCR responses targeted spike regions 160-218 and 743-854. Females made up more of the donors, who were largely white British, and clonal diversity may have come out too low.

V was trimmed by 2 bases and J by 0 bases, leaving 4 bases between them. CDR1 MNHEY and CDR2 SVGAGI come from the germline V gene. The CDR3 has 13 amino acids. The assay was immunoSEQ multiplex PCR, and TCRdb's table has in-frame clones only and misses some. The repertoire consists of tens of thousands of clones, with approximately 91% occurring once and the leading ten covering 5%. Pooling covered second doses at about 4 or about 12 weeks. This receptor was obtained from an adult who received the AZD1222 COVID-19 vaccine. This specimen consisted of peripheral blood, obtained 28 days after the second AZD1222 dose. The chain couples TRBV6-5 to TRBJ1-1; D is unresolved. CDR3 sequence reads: CASSYDMNTEAFF. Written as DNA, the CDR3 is TGTGCCAGCAGTTACGACATGAACACTGAAGCTTTCTTT.